These 14 T cell receptor beta chains were all obtained from the same sample, sequenced in a study of CD8 T cells in Susac syndrome. With random hexamers, roughly 0.45 to 1 ug RNA was reverse transcribed. Via MiXCR, TCRdb re-called the immunoSEQ multiplex PCR reads, giving one row per CDR3 protein. The sample has 85,000 to 90,000 distinct CDR3 sequences, around 93% seen once. Sequencing was done on a sample of CD8+ T cells from PBMCs. Receptors originate from a human donor in good health.

V and J are TRBV12-3 or TRBV12-4 and TRBJ1-5; TRBD1 might be the D (5 bases). The CDR3 sequence is 14 residues long. The V gene lost 7 bases and the J gene lost 0 bases, with 10 bases spanning the gap. CDR3 residues: CASTPDSSNQPQHF. The CDR3, as DNA: TGTGCCAGCACCCCCGACAGTAGCAATCAGCCCCAGCATTTT.

This chain links TRBV9 with TRBJ1-2; possible D gene TRBD1, 5 bases. Germline values: CDR1 SGDLS, CDR2 YYNGEE. The CDR3 is 12 residues long. V lost 3 bases to trimming and J lost 8 bases, with 11 bases between them. Here the CDR3 reads CASSAGPPGYTF. The CDR3 DNA is TGTGCCAGCAGCGCAGGGCCGCCCGGCTACACCTTC.

The chain is built from TRBV12-3 or TRBV12-4 and TRBJ1-5, with 7 bases fitting TRBD1. The ends lost 3 bases at V and 5 bases at J; junction bases unmatched: 7. This CDR3 spans 15 amino acids. CDR3 bases: TGTGCCAGCAGTTTTGAGGGGGCGGGGGATCAGCCCCAGCATTTT. It encodes CASSFEGAGDQPQHF.

The rearrangement uses TRBV11-2 and TRBJ2-2, with TRBD2 matching over 12 bases. CDR1 is SGHAT, CDR2 FQNNGV, per germline. The trim removed 3 bases at V and 0 bases at J, leaving 5 bases unmatched. The CDR3 sequence is 18 residues long. The CDR3 spells CASSLGLAGTPNTGELFF. The DNA for the CDR3 is TGTGCCAGCAGCTTGGGACTAGCGGGTACTCCGAACACCGGGGAGCTGTTTTTT.

V gene TRBV12-3 or TRBV12-4 combines with J gene TRBJ1-2; D is unclear. The V gene lost 6 bases and the J gene lost 5 bases, with 10 bases spanning the gap. The CDR3 is made up of 12 amino acids. CDR3 nucleotide sequence: TGTGCCAGCAGCCCGTCATTATATGGCTACACCTTC. As protein: CASSPSLYGYTF.

The gene calls are TRBV2 and TRBJ2-6; D remains unclear. V was shortened by 6 bases and J by 0 bases, with 27 bases between the two germline ends. Germline CDR1 is SNHLY and CDR2 is FYNNEI. CDR3 length equals 21 residues. The CDR3 spells CASRASSYRNHPGSGANVLTF. CDR3 in DNA: TGTGCCAGCAGGGCTTCCTCGTACCGGAACCATCCAGGCTCTGGGGCCAACGTCCTGACTTTC. The whole variable domain, remainder taken from reference TRBV2 and TRBJ2-6, is EPEVTQTPSHQVTQMGQEVILRCVPISNHLYFYWYRQILGQKVEFLVSFYNNEISEKSEIFDDQFSVERPDGSNFTLKIRSTKLEDSAMYFCASRASSYRNHPGSGANVLTFGAGSRLTVL.

The chain links TRBV5-1 to TRBJ1-4, with 7 nucleotides matching TRBD1. Germline trimming cut 3 bases from V and 8 bases from J; bases unmatched to any gene: 7. The germline CDR1 and CDR2 sequences are SGHRS and YFSETQ. CDR3 length: 14 amino acids. The CDR3 protein is CASSYDRVHEKLFF. CDR3 DNA sequence: TGCGCCAGCAGCTATGACAGGGTGCACGAAAAACTGTTTTTT. The variable domain in full, with the rest retrieved from reference TRBV5-1 and TRBJ1-4, is KAGVTQTPRYLIKTRGQQVTLSCSPISGHRSVSWYQQTPGQGLQFLFEYFSETQRNKGNFPGRFSGRQFSNSRSEMNVSTLELGDSALYLCASSYDRVHEKLFFGSGTQLSVL.

This clonotype occurred a few times. This chain joins TRBV6-6 and TRBJ1-1; D gene uncertain. V lost 6 bases, J lost 2 bases, and 7 bases lay in between. Germline V lookup: CDR1 MNHNY, CDR2 SVGAGI (reference sequence). The CDR3 spans 12 residues. CDR3 nucleotide sequence: TGTGCCAGCAGCTTAATCAACACTGAAGCTTTCTTT. It is translated as CASSLINTEAFF.

This clonotype was detected a few times. This chain joins TRBV14 and TRBJ2-7; the match to TRBD2 covers 8 bases. Germline lookup yields CDR1 SGHDN and CDR2 FVKESK. CDR3 length: 11 amino acids. V lost 3 bases, J lost 9 bases, and 1 base stayed unmatched. CDR3 bases: TGTGCCAGCAGCCAGGGACTAGGGCAGTACTTC. This gives the protein CASSQGLGQYF.

This chain links TRBV6-6 with TRBJ1-1, with no clear D. The germline CDR1 and CDR2 sequences are MNHNY and SVGAGI (reference sequence). This CDR3 region has 15 residues. V lost 0 bases and J 5 bases, leaving 13 bases between the germline ends. The CDR3 reads CASSYSGGIGTEAFF. CDR3 coding DNA: TGTGCCAGCAGTTACTCTGGCGGAATCGGGACTGAAGCTTTCTTT.

The V gene is TRBV7-3, the J gene TRBJ2-7, with D possibly called TRBD1 or TRBD2 (6 bases each). Trimming removed 5 bases from V and 6 bases from J, with 17 bases in between. This CDR3 region has 14 residues. Germline CDR1 and CDR2: SGHTA and FQGTGA. Here the CDR3 DNA reads TGTGCCAGCAGCCCGGGGGCAGGGGATCTCGAGCAGTACTTC. The encoded protein is CASSPGAGDLEQYF.

V and J are TRBV6-5 and TRBJ2-7, with 7 bases lining up with TRBD2. CDR1 and CDR2 from the germline V gene are MNHEY and SVGAGI. This CDR3 spans 14 amino acids. Trimming removed 0 bases from V and 4 bases from J; junction bases left unmatched: 3. CDR3 amino acids: CASSYSDSGYEQYF. CDR3 nucleotides: TGTGCCAGCAGTTACTCGGATAGCGGGTACGAGCAGTACTTC.

V gene TRBV12-3 or TRBV12-4 combines with J gene TRBJ2-2, with D possibly being TRBD1 (6 bases). Trimming cost V 10 bases and J 6 bases, with 12 bases left between them. The CDR3 sequence is 12 residues long. The CDR3 nucleotides are TGTGCCACCCCGAACAGGGCCGGGGAGCTGTTTTTT. Its protein is CATPNRAGELFF.

J is TRBJ1-1 and V is TRBV7-9; no clear D. This CDR3 region has 18 residues. Between the trimmed V and J ends, which lost 4 bases and 1 base, there was a span of 22 bases. The germline gives CDR1 SEHNR, CDR2 FQNEAQ (reference sequence). Written as DNA, the CDR3 is TGTGCCAGCAGCTCCTCAGTTTCTAGGGCAGCCCCGAACACTGAAGCTTTCTTT. Amino acid sequence: CASSSSVSRAAPNTEAFF.